These 22 T cell receptor beta chains were sequenced from one sample in a study of cytomegalovirus exposure and HLA in healthy donors. With 60 Vbeta and 13 Jbeta primers, the PCR was carried out. The protocol was immunoSEQ multiplex PCR, while the TCRdb copy is restricted to in-frame clones and leaves out a portion. Here the sample spans 100,000 to 150,000 clones, around 80% being singletons. The sequenced sample consisted of PBMCs. The receptors were gathered from a man between 25 and 39 years old in good health and CMV-seropositive.

This clone was counted a few times. The chain carries TRBV5-4 and TRBJ1-4, with D hard to call. The CDR3 loop spans 15 amino acids. From germline, CDR1 is SGHNT and CDR2 YYREEE (reference sequence). V was cut by 4 bases and J by 5 bases, with 15 bases left in between. In nucleotides, the CDR3 is TGTGCCAGCAGCCCGACTGCTGGGGAGAATGAAAAACTGTTTTTT. It is translated as CASSPTAGENEKLFF.

The rearrangement uses TRBV25-1 and TRBJ1-2, with D tentatively TRBD1 (5 bases). There are 13 residues in the CDR3. The V end lost 4 bases, the J end lost 5 bases, and 11 bases lay between the germline ends. The germline V gene has CDR1 MGHDK and CDR2 SYGVNS. The CDR3 here is CASSATGVYGYTF. CDR3 in DNA: TGTGCCAGCAGTGCTACGGGGGTTTATGGCTACACCTTC.

This clone was recorded only once. The chain has TRBV30 and TRBJ1-3; the D is unclear. V was pared by 2 bases and J by 0 bases, with 8 bases between. The germline CDR1 and CDR2 sequences are GTSNPN and SVGIG (reference sequence). The length of the CDR3 is 14 residues. The CDR3 loop reads CAWSPGFSGNTIYF. The CDR3 coding sequence is TGTGCCTGGAGTCCAGGATTCTCTGGAAACACCATATATTTT. Combining the CDR3 with reference TRBV30 and TRBJ1-3 gives the whole variable domain SQTIHQWPATLVQPVGSPLSLECTVEGTSNPNLYWYRQAAGRGLQLLFYSVGIGQISSEVPQNLSASRPQDRQFILSSKKLLLSDSGFYLCAWSPGFSGNTIYFGEGSWLTVV.

Remarks on this clone: A junction boundary mismatches the germline segment, possibly from a read error. The J gene is TRBJ2-3, the V gene TRBV7-7; 11 bases align to TRBD2. The germline gives CDR1 SSHAT, CDR2 FNYEAQ (reference sequence). This CDR3 is built from 15 residues. The CDR3 loop is CASSSGLADTDTQYF. For the CDR3, the DNA is TGTGCTAGCAGCTCGGGACTAGCGGACACAGATACGCAGTATTTT.

The chain joins TRBV5-1 to TRBJ2-7; tentatively, D is TRBD1 (6 bases). With 7 bases removed from V and 5 bases from J, the gap between germline ends came to 16 bases. The CDR3 is made up of 13 amino acids. CDR1 and CDR2 from the germline V gene are SGHRS and YFSETQ. This CDR3 reads CASRTTGHHEQYF. CDR3 sequence (DNA): TGCGCCAGCCGAACCACAGGGCACCACGAGCAGTACTTC.

This chain joins TRBV7-2 and TRBJ1-1; 8 nucleotides agree with TRBD1. The germline CDR1 and CDR2 sequences are SGHTA and FQGNSA. The CDR3 loop spans 14 amino acids. The trim removed 2 bases at V and 6 bases at J, leaving 5 bases unmatched. The CDR3 sequence: CASSLSGGRAEAFF. The CDR3 DNA reads as TGTGCCAGCAGCTTATCAGGGGGCCGCGCTGAAGCTTTCTTT.

The chain recombines TRBV30 with TRBJ1-5; 10 bases map to TRBD1. Germline V gene lookup returns CDR1 GTSNPN and CDR2 SVGIG (reference sequence). The junction had 4 bases not matched to a gene; V was cut back by 2 bases and J by 6 bases. The CDR3 length is 14 residues. The CDR3: CAWSTGQGSQPQHF. CDR3 nucleotide sequence: TGTGCCTGGAGTACGGGACAGGGGAGTCAGCCCCAGCATTTT.

This clone came up a few times. The chain couples TRBV5-4 to TRBJ2-1, with 7 bases aligning to TRBD2. Germline V gene sequence: CDR1 SGHNT, CDR2 YYREEE (reference sequence). With V trimmed by 6 bases and J by 6 bases, 15 bases remained unmatched. The length of the CDR3 is 16 residues. The CDR3 sequence is CASTLRAGVDSNEQFF. The CDR3 nucleotides read TGTGCCAGCACCCTAAGGGCGGGAGTCGATTCCAATGAGCAGTTCTTC.

Only one count was recorded for this clone. The V gene is TRBV10-1, the J gene TRBJ2-7; D perhaps matches TRBD1 (5 bases). This CDR3 has 17 amino acids. Deletions cut 4 bases from V and 0 bases from J, with 19 bases between. Looked up from germline, CDR1 is WNHNN and CDR2 is SYGVQD (reference sequence). CDR3: CASSGREADENSYEQYF. In nucleotides, the CDR3 is TGCGCCAGCAGTGGCAGGGAAGCCGACGAAAACTCCTACGAGCAGTACTTC.

The V gene is TRBV10-1, the J gene TRBJ2-7, with 11 bases that match TRBD2. CDR1 WNHNN and CDR2 SYGVQD come from the germline V gene (reference sequence). With V trimmed by 7 bases and J by 2 bases, 16 bases remained unmatched. The CDR3 is 18 amino acids. The CDR3 DNA reads as TGCGCCAGCACCGGTTTGGGGACTAGCGGACCAAAAACCTACGAGCAGTACTTC. Translation gives CASTGLGTSGPKTYEQYF.

The chain uses TRBV9 and TRBJ2-1; 7 bases fit TRBD2. The CDR3 has 15 amino acids. Germline CDR1 reads SGDLS; CDR2 reads YYNGEE. With V trimmed by 0 bases and J by 4 bases, 4 bases remained unmatched. The chain's CDR3 is CASSVDLAAYNEQFF. The CDR3 nucleotides are TGTGCCAGCAGCGTAGATCTAGCGGCGTACAATGAGCAGTTCTTC.

This chain connects TRBV30 to TRBJ2-7, with D possibly matching TRBD2 (5 bases). V was clipped by 5 bases and J by 6 bases, with 20 bases between them. The CDR3 runs 14 residues. Germline V gene data show CDR1 as GTSNPN and CDR2 as SVGIG (reference sequence). CDR3 sequence reads: CAWDMDFRPGEQYF. The CDR3 DNA follows: TGTGCCTGGGATATGGACTTTAGACCAGGCGAGCAGTACTTC.

In its sample, this clone was seen once. The chain's CDR3 is CASRLGQGGEKLFF. The CDR3 DNA sequence: TGTGCCAGCAGGCTGGGACAGGGGGGTGAAAAACTGTTTTTT. The chain employs TRBV2 and TRBJ1-4; 11 bases are shared with TRBD1. Germline loops: CDR1 SNHLY, CDR2 FYNNEI. The CDR3 runs 14 residues. V gave up 6 bases and J gave up 7 bases; unmatched junction bases: 4. Together with reference TRBV2 and TRBJ1-4, the CDR3 gives the full variable domain: EPEVTQTPSHQVTQMGQEVILRCVPISNHLYFYWYRQILGQKVEFLVSFYNNEISEKSEIFDDQFSVERPDGSNFTLKIRSTKLEDSAMYFCASRLGQGGEKLFFGSGTQLSVL.

The chain recombines TRBV6-1 with TRBJ1-5; a possible D gene is TRBD1 (5 bases). The CDR3 contains 15 residues. Germline CDR1 reads MNHNS; CDR2 reads SASEGT. V was pared by 4 bases and J by 1 base, with 11 bases between. CDR3 sequence (DNA): TGTGCCAGCAGTGGGGGCCCGGAAAGCAATCAGCCCCAGCATTTT. Protein: CASSGGPESNQPQHF.

The J gene is TRBJ2-1, the V gene TRBV13; tentatively, D is TRBD2 (6 bases). Germline CDR1 and CDR2: PRHDT and FYEKMQ (reference sequence). The CDR3 extends over 14 amino acids. V lost 2 bases, J lost 2 bases, and 7 bases lay in between. In DNA, the CDR3 is TGTGCCAGCAGCTTAAGGACTACCTACAATGAGCAGTTCTTC. Residues: CASSLRTTYNEQFF.

This clone was seen once. The rearrangement uses TRBV4-1 and TRBJ1-1; 8 bases fit TRBD1. Germline CDR1 MGHRA, CDR2 YSYEKL. The CDR3 is 15 residues long. The trim removed 6 bases at V and 0 bases at J, leaving 6 bases unmatched. The CDR3 DNA is TGCGCCAGCAGGGACAGGGATGTTATGAACACTGAAGCTTTCTTT. Amino acids: CASRDRDVMNTEAFF.

This clone was observed a single time. The chain employs TRBV6-5 and TRBJ2-3, with D hard to call. The V gene lost 6 bases and the J gene lost 6 bases, with 10 bases spanning the gap. CDR1 and CDR2 (germline): MNHEY, SVGAGI. This CDR3 has 12 residues. CDR3 in amino acids: CASSQDQDTQYF. CDR3 in DNA: TGTGCCAGCAGCCAAGATCAGGATACGCAGTATTTT.

This chain joins TRBV5-1 and TRBJ1-4; the D gene is possibly TRBD1 (5 bases). This CDR3 has 17 amino acids. The ends were cut back, 6 bases at V and 0 bases at J, with 18 bases in the middle. Germline values: CDR1 SGHRS, CDR2 YFSETQ. CDR3 DNA sequence: TGCGCCAGCAACCCCACGGGGGTATTCTCAACTAATGAAAAACTGTTTTTT. It yields the protein CASNPTGVFSTNEKLFF. The whole variable domain, remainder taken from reference TRBV5-1 and TRBJ1-4, is KAGVTQTPRYLIKTRGQQVTLSCSPISGHRSVSWYQQTPGQGLQFLFEYFSETQRNKGNFPGRFSGRQFSNSRSEMNVSTLELGDSALYLCASNPTGVFSTNEKLFFGSGTQLSVL.

The chain carries TRBV4-1 and TRBJ1-5; possibly TRBD1 for D (5 bases). The CDR3 is 14 residues long. V was cut by 0 bases and J by 9 bases, with 12 bases left in between. From germline, CDR1 is MGHRA and CDR2 YSYEKL. The CDR3 nucleotides read TGCGCCAGCAGCCAAGATTGGGGGGGACGGCCCCAGCATTTT. This codes for CASSQDWGGRPQHF.

The J gene is TRBJ1-1, the V gene TRBV19; a possible D gene is TRBD1 (5 bases). The germline V gene encodes CDR1 LNHDA and CDR2 SQIVND (reference sequence). The CDR3 consists of 14 residues. Trimming cost V 9 bases and J 5 bases, with 19 bases left between them. CDR3 in amino acids: CASQTGLMGTEAFF. The DNA for the CDR3 is TGTGCCAGCCAAACGGGACTTATGGGGACTGAAGCTTTCTTT.

The J gene is TRBJ1-1, the V gene TRBV5-1, with D uncertain. The CDR3 consists of 16 residues. V lost 5 bases and J lost 4, with 21 bases in between. Germline V gene lookup returns CDR1 SGHRS and CDR2 YFSETQ. CDR3 amino acids: CASRPEPAPGSTEAFF. The CDR3 DNA follows: TGCGCCAGCAGGCCGGAGCCGGCCCCTGGTAGCACTGAAGCTTTCTTT.

As regards this clone: Its ends do not fully match the called genes, so a read error is possible. The rearrangement joins TRBV5-1 to TRBJ2-4; 14 bases line up with TRBD2. CDR1 SGHRS and CDR2 YFSETQ come from the germline V gene. The CDR3 consists of 14 residues. The chain's CDR3 is CASSPGTSGSFLAF. CDR3 in DNA: TGCGCCAGCAGCCCAGGGACTAGCGGGAGCTTCTTGGCCTTC.